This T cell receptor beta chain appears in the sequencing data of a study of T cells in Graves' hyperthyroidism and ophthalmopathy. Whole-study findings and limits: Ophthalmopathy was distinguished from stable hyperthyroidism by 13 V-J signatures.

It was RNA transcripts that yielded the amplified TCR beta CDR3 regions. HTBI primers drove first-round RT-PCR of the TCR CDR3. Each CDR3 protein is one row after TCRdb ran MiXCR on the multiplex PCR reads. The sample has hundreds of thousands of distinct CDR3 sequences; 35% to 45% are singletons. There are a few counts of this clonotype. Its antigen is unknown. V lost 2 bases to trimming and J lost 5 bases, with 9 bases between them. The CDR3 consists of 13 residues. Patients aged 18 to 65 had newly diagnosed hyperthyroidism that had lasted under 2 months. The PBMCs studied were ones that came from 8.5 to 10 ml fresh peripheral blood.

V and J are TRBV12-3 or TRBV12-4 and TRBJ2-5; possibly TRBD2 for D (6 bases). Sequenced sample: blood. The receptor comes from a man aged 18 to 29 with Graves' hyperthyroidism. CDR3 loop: CASSLSLAETQYF. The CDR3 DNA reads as TGTGCCAGCAGTTTAAGCCTAGCGGAGACCCAGTACTTC.